The 10 T cell receptor beta chains below all came from one sample that was sequenced in a study of cytomegalovirus exposure and HLA in healthy donors (dated by TCRdb to 2017 to 2019). The library was obtained by the immunoSEQ multiplex PCR assay. Not all clones reach the TCRdb copy of this immuneACCESS table, which keeps in-frame sequences only. Checked studies attribute under half of the gap to unresolved V genes and leave the rest unexplained. The sample table contains about 110,000 clones; only one count was recorded for 70% to 90% of them. Around 3% of the sample is held by the ten biggest clonotypes. Sample: PBMCs. Every receptor here comes from a woman aged 18-35 years in good health and CMV-seronegative.

This sequence joins TRBV10-3 and TRBJ2-7; D might be TRBD1 (6 bases). Germline V gene sequence: CDR1 ENHRY, CDR2 SYGVKD. The CDR3 covers 14 residues. Trimming removed 8 bases at V and 6 bases at J, with 20 bases between. The CDR3 DNA reads TGTGCCATCCACAGTGGGACATCCGATCCCGAGCAGTACTTC. It yields the protein CAIHSGTSDPEQYF.

In DNA, the CDR3 is TGTGCCAGCAATTCCCGCGGGGGGAATGAGCAGTTCTTC. It specifies CASNSRGGNEQFF. The chain links TRBV13 to TRBJ2-1; TRBD2 matches 8 bases. The CDR3 spans 13 residues. Germline CDR1 is PRHDT and CDR2 is FYEKMQ (reference sequence). V shed 7 bases and J 7 bases; nucleotides not matched to a gene: 6.

J is TRBJ1-2 and V is TRBV28, with D tentatively TRBD1 (5 bases). Trimming shortened V by 3 bases and J by 0 bases, and 14 bases separated the two germline ends. Looked up from germline, CDR1 is MDHEN and CDR2 is SYDVKM. CDR3 length: 16 amino acids. For the CDR3, the DNA is TGTGCCAGCAGTTTCCCCAGGGCAAGTACTAACTATGGCTACACCTTC. Translated, it gives CASSFPRASTNYGYTF.

This clone appeared a few times. This chain links TRBV6-1 with TRBJ1-2, with D unresolved. Germline V lookup: CDR1 MNHNS, CDR2 SASEGT. Deletions cut 3 bases from V and 3 bases from J, with 8 bases between. CDR3 length: 13 residues. CDR3 nucleotides: TGTGCCAGCAGTGAGGGCACCTACTATGGCTACACCTTC. Amino acids: CASSEGTYYGYTF.

The chain joins TRBV19 to TRBJ1-2; D not resolved. Germline V gene sequence: CDR1 LNHDA, CDR2 SQIVND (reference sequence). The CDR3 runs to 11 residues. The V end was cut by 5 bases, the J end by 6 bases, with 7 bases between. The CDR3 is CASSFGHGYTF. CDR3 coding DNA: TGTGCCAGTAGTTTTGGGCATGGCTACACCTTC.

Only a few counts were recorded for this clone. The chain couples TRBV11-2 to TRBJ1-6, with 9 positions matching TRBD1. CDR3 size: 14 residues. CDR1 and CDR2 (germline): SGHAT, FQNNGV. V was clipped by 6 bases and J by 7 bases; unmatched bases: 4. The CDR3 loop reads CASRDDRGNSPLHF. CDR3 coding DNA: TGTGCCAGCAGAGACGACAGGGGGAATTCACCCCTCCACTTT.

The V gene is TRBV6-6, the J gene TRBJ1-5; 7 nucleotides align to TRBD1. V gave up 6 bases and J gave up 5 bases; unmatched junction bases: 7. Germline CDR1 MNHNY, CDR2 SVGAGI (reference sequence). This CDR3 is 14 amino acids long. CDR3 DNA: TGTGCCAGCAGCCGCAGGGGGGAGGATCAGCCCCAGCATTTT. This gives the protein CASSRRGEDQPQHF.

This CDR3 is CASRQGFRFGADTQYF. The CDR3 DNA follows: TGTGCCAGCAGACAGGGGTTTAGGTTTGGGGCAGATACGCAGTATTTT. The chain recombines TRBV28 with TRBJ2-3; 7 bases align to TRBD1. This CDR3 is 16 amino acids long. The V segment lost 6 bases and the J segment 4 bases; nucleotides outside the gene matches: 13. Germline CDR1 and CDR2: MDHEN and SYDVKM.

The rearrangement links TRBV29-1 to TRBJ1-2; TRBD1 matches at 7 bases. The CDR3 runs to 12 residues. Germline V gene lookup returns CDR1 SQVTM and CDR2 ANQGSEA. J gave up 6 bases and V 2 bases, and 3 bases lay outside the gene matches. The DNA of the CDR3 is TGCAGCGTTGAACCAGGGGGGAATGGCTACACCTTC. It specifies CSVEPGGNGYTF.

The V and J genes are TRBV2 and TRBJ2-2, with TRBD1 matching over 8 bases. Trimming cost V 4 bases and J 4 bases; bases outside gene matches: 8. The germline V gene has CDR1 SNHLY and CDR2 FYNNEI. The CDR3 covers 16 residues. The CDR3 nucleotides read TGTGCCAGCAGTGTTAGAAGGACAGGGACCACCGGGGAGCTGTTTTTT. Amino acids: CASSVRRTGTTGELFF.